This is a list of T cell receptor beta chains from one sample in a study of Ad26.COV2.S vaccination and SARS-CoV-2 variants. Sequencing used immunoSEQ multiplex PCR; TCRdb keeps in-frame clones, though not all of them. The repertoire holds around 400,000 clones, 89% seen once, with around 1.9% in the top ten. Sequences were derived from peripheral blood, sampled in a trial of Ad26.COV2.S vaccine versus placebo. The origin of the receptors is a person between 18 and 60 years old who received the Ad26.COV2.S COVID-19 vaccine or a placebo. CDR3s include the opening cysteine and the closing phenylalanine or tryptophan. Fields, in order: CDR3 protein, CDR3 DNA, V gene, clone size, D gene, J gene, CDR3 length. D genes are given only for firm matches. The size field is filled for only some rows; it gives once, few, many or a size class.

cdr3_aa: CASSLSGSNTGELFF
cdr3_nt: TGTGCCAGCAGCCTTAGCGGGTCGAACACCGGGGAGCTGTTTTTT
v_call: TRBV11-3
clone_size: .
d_call: TRBD2
j_call: TRBJ2-2
cdr3_length: 15

cdr3_aa: CASSFGLNTEAFF
cdr3_nt: TGTGCCAGCAGTTTTGGTCTGAACACTGAAGCTTTCTTT
v_call: TRBV28
clone_size: .
d_call: .
j_call: TRBJ1-1
cdr3_length: 13

cdr3_aa: CASTWGGTALNEQFF
cdr3_nt: TGCGCCAGCACATGGGGGGGGACTGCTCTCAATGAGCAGTTCTTC
v_call: TRBV10-2
clone_size: .
d_call: TRBD2
j_call: TRBJ2-1
cdr3_length: 15

cdr3_aa: CASSERGLATEAFF
cdr3_nt: TGTGCCAGCAGTGAGAGGGGCCTCGCCACTGAAGCTTTCTTT
v_call: TRBV2
clone_size: .
d_call: .
j_call: TRBJ1-1
cdr3_length: 14

cdr3_aa: CASGRVESGANVLTF
cdr3_nt: TGTGCCAGCGGACGGGTGGAGTCCGGGGCCAACGTCCTGACTTTC
v_call: TRBV6-5
clone_size: .
d_call: .
j_call: TRBJ2-6
cdr3_length: 15

cdr3_aa: CAWSTTFNYGYTF
cdr3_nt: TGTGCCTGGAGTACGACCTTCAACTATGGCTACACCTTC
v_call: TRBV30
clone_size: .
d_call: .
j_call: TRBJ1-2
cdr3_length: 13

cdr3_aa: CASSREPGQGASNYGYTF
cdr3_nt: TGCGCCAGCAGCAGGGAACCGGGACAGGGGGCGTCGAACTATGGCTACACCTTC
v_call: TRBV5-1
clone_size: once
d_call: TRBD1
j_call: TRBJ1-2
cdr3_length: 18

cdr3_aa: CASSQAQGYEQYF
cdr3_nt: TGCGCCAGCAGCCAAGCCCAGGGCTACGAGCAGTACTTC
v_call: TRBV4-1
clone_size: .
d_call: .
j_call: TRBJ2-7
cdr3_length: 13

cdr3_aa: CASSFGERVEAFF
cdr3_nt: TGTGCCAGCAGCTTTGGGGAAAGGGTGGAAGCTTTCTTT
v_call: TRBV11-2
clone_size: .
d_call: .
j_call: TRBJ1-1
cdr3_length: 13

cdr3_aa: CASSQAGRQQETQYF
cdr3_nt: TGCGCCAGCAGCCAGGCGGGGCGTCAACAAGAGACCCAGTACTTC
v_call: TRBV4-1
clone_size: once
d_call: .
j_call: TRBJ2-5
cdr3_length: 15

cdr3_aa: CAYRGGMNTEAFF
cdr3_nt: TGTGCCTACAGGGGGGGTATGAACACTGAAGCTTTCTTT
v_call: TRBV30
clone_size: once
d_call: TRBD1
j_call: TRBJ1-1
cdr3_length: 13

cdr3_aa: CSAPRVYGYTF
cdr3_nt: TGCAGTGCTCCCAGGGTTTACGGCTACACCTTC
v_call: TRBV20-1
clone_size: .
d_call: .
j_call: TRBJ1-2
cdr3_length: 11

cdr3_aa: CASSPTGGYYEQYF
cdr3_nt: TGTGCCAGCAGCCCGACAGGGGGGTACTACGAGCAGTACTTC
v_call: TRBV14
clone_size: .
d_call: TRBD1
j_call: TRBJ2-7
cdr3_length: 14

cdr3_aa: CASSLPGGYTGELFF
cdr3_nt: TGCGCCAGCAGCTTGCCAGGGGGCTACACCGGGGAGCTGTTTTTT
v_call: TRBV5-1
clone_size: many
d_call: TRBD1
j_call: TRBJ2-2
cdr3_length: 15

cdr3_aa: CASPPREGVADTQYF
cdr3_nt: TGTGCCAGCCCTCCGCGGGAGGGCGTAGCAGATACGCAGTATTTT
v_call: TRBV28
clone_size: .
d_call: TRBD2
j_call: TRBJ2-3
cdr3_length: 15

cdr3_aa: CASSYGDLAGGNEQFF
cdr3_nt: TGTGCCAGCAGCTACGGCGACCTAGCGGGGGGCAATGAGCAGTTCTTC
v_call: TRBV4-2
clone_size: .
d_call: TRBD2
j_call: TRBJ2-1
cdr3_length: 16

cdr3_aa: CSVADGVYEQYF
cdr3_nt: TGCAGCGTTGCGGACGGTGTCTACGAGCAGTACTTC
v_call: TRBV29-1
clone_size: few
d_call: .
j_call: TRBJ2-7
cdr3_length: 12

cdr3_aa: CASSETGVSYEQYF
cdr3_nt: TGTGCCAGCAGTGAGACAGGGGTTTCGTACGAGCAGTACTTC
v_call: TRBV2
clone_size: .
d_call: TRBD1
j_call: TRBJ2-7
cdr3_length: 14

cdr3_aa: CASSLNGQGWDEQYF
cdr3_nt: TGTGCCAGCAGCTTAAACGGACAGGGATGGGACGAGCAGTACTTC
v_call: TRBV7-2
clone_size: .
d_call: TRBD1
j_call: TRBJ2-7
cdr3_length: 15

cdr3_aa: CSVERNGRGTDTQYF
cdr3_nt: TGCAGCGTTGAAAGGAACGGAAGGGGGACAGATACGCAGTATTTT
v_call: TRBV29-1
clone_size: .
d_call: .
j_call: TRBJ2-3
cdr3_length: 15

cdr3_aa: CASSFTGGGSEQFF
cdr3_nt: TGTGCCAGCAGTTTTACAGGGGGGGGATCTGAGCAGTTCTTC
v_call: TRBV28
clone_size: .
d_call: .
j_call: TRBJ2-1
cdr3_length: 14

cdr3_aa: CASSWGRALDKNIQYF
cdr3_nt: TGTGCCAGCAGTTGGGGCAGGGCCTTGGACAAAAACATTCAGTACTTC
v_call: TRBV3-1/TRBV3-2
clone_size: .
d_call: .
j_call: TRBJ2-4
cdr3_length: 16

cdr3_aa: CSVAGGRDTDTQYF
cdr3_nt: TGCAGCGTTGCGGGGGGACGTGACACAGATACGCAGTATTTT
v_call: TRBV29-1
clone_size: .
d_call: TRBD2
j_call: TRBJ2-3
cdr3_length: 14

cdr3_aa: CASSPSSGRSRETQYF
cdr3_nt: TGTGCCAGCAGCCCCTCCAGCGGGAGGAGTCGAGAGACCCAGTACTTC
v_call: TRBV9
clone_size: once
d_call: TRBD2
j_call: TRBJ2-5
cdr3_length: 16

cdr3_aa: CSASWPTGAGHEQFF
cdr3_nt: TGCAGTGCCAGTTGGCCTACAGGGGCCGGACATGAGCAGTTCTTC
v_call: TRBV20-1
clone_size: .
d_call: TRBD1
j_call: TRBJ2-1
cdr3_length: 15

cdr3_aa: CASRPGGGLQKLFF
cdr3_nt: TGTGCCAGCAGGCCCGGGGGGGGGCTTCAAAAACTGTTTTTT
v_call: TRBV28
clone_size: .
d_call: .
j_call: TRBJ1-4
cdr3_length: 14

cdr3_aa: CASSLQGASDTQYF
cdr3_nt: TGTGCCAGCAGTTTACAGGGGGCATCGGATACGCAGTATTTT
v_call: TRBV27
clone_size: .
d_call: TRBD1
j_call: TRBJ2-3
cdr3_length: 14

cdr3_aa: CASSPRLAGSYEQYF
cdr3_nt: TGTGCCAGCAGCCCCCGCCTAGCGGGTTCCTACGAGCAGTACTTC
v_call: TRBV4-2
clone_size: .
d_call: TRBD2
j_call: TRBJ2-7
cdr3_length: 15

cdr3_aa: CASSGQGGHEQYF
cdr3_nt: TGTGCCAGTTCGGGACAGGGAGGCCACGAGCAGTACTTC
v_call: TRBV19
clone_size: .
d_call: TRBD1
j_call: TRBJ2-7
cdr3_length: 13

cdr3_aa: CASSLGPTSTDTQYF
cdr3_nt: TGTGCCAGCAGTTTAGGACCAACTAGCACAGATACGCAGTATTTT
v_call: TRBV28
clone_size: .
d_call: .
j_call: TRBJ2-3
cdr3_length: 15

cdr3_aa: CASSIFGTYEQYF
cdr3_nt: TGTGCCAGCAGCATCTTCGGCACCTACGAGCAGTACTTC
v_call: TRBV3-1/TRBV3-2
clone_size: .
d_call: .
j_call: TRBJ2-7
cdr3_length: 13

cdr3_aa: CATSDPLIGNTIYF
cdr3_nt: TGTGCCACCAGTGATCCTCTCATCGGAAACACCATATATTTT
v_call: TRBV24-1
clone_size: .
d_call: .
j_call: TRBJ1-3
cdr3_length: 14

cdr3_aa: CASSYADGGQETQYF
cdr3_nt: TGTGCCAGCAGTTACGCCGACGGGGGACAAGAGACCCAGTACTTC
v_call: TRBV6-6
clone_size: .
d_call: .
j_call: TRBJ2-5
cdr3_length: 15

cdr3_aa: CASSKGTGNGETQYF
cdr3_nt: TGTGCCAGCAGCAAGGGGACAGGGAACGGAGAGACCCAGTACTTC
v_call: TRBV14
clone_size: .
d_call: TRBD1
j_call: TRBJ2-5
cdr3_length: 15

cdr3_aa: CASSLAGGPDTQYF
cdr3_nt: TGTGCCAGCAGCTTAGCGGGAGGTCCAGATACGCAGTATTTT
v_call: TRBV11-2
clone_size: .
d_call: TRBD2
j_call: TRBJ2-3
cdr3_length: 14

cdr3_aa: CASSPDSYIREAFF
cdr3_nt: TGTGCCAGCAGCCCCGACAGTTACATCCGGGAAGCTTTCTTT
v_call: TRBV5-4
clone_size: .
d_call: .
j_call: TRBJ1-1
cdr3_length: 14

cdr3_aa: CASRRSSPKGTDTQYF
cdr3_nt: TGTGCCAGCAGACGATCATCCCCAAAGGGCACAGATACGCAGTATTTT
v_call: TRBV3-1/TRBV3-2
clone_size: .
d_call: .
j_call: TRBJ2-3
cdr3_length: 16

cdr3_aa: CATSPRGSEETQYF
cdr3_nt: TGTGCCACCAGCCCCCGGGGGTCGGAAGAGACCCAGTACTTC
v_call: TRBV24-1
clone_size: .
d_call: .
j_call: TRBJ2-5
cdr3_length: 14

cdr3_aa: CATSERGTDSNQPQHF
cdr3_nt: TGTGCCACCAGTGAGCGAGGGACGGATAGCAATCAGCCCCAGCATTTT
v_call: TRBV24-1
clone_size: few
d_call: .
j_call: TRBJ1-5
cdr3_length: 16

cdr3_aa: CASSLVGLYEQYF
cdr3_nt: TGTGCCAGCAGCTTAGTCGGCCTCTACGAGCAGTACTTC
v_call: TRBV13
clone_size: .
d_call: .
j_call: TRBJ2-7
cdr3_length: 13

cdr3_aa: CASSSQGAGGYEQYF
cdr3_nt: TGTGCCAGCTCATCCCAGGGAGCGGGTGGCTACGAGCAGTACTTC
v_call: TRBV18
clone_size: .
d_call: .
j_call: TRBJ2-7
cdr3_length: 15

cdr3_aa: CASSQVSGREYEKLFF
cdr3_nt: TGCGCCAGCAGCCAAGTTTCTGGCAGGGAATATGAAAAACTGTTTTTT
v_call: TRBV4-1
clone_size: .
d_call: .
j_call: TRBJ1-4
cdr3_length: 16

cdr3_aa: CASSPNTDTQYF
cdr3_nt: TGTGCCAGCAGTCCGAACACAGATACGCAGTATTTT
v_call: TRBV12-3/TRBV12-4
clone_size: .
d_call: .
j_call: TRBJ2-3
cdr3_length: 12

cdr3_aa: CAWAYPDREHQPQHF
cdr3_nt: TGTGCCTGGGCCTACCCGGACAGGGAACATCAGCCCCAGCATTTT
v_call: TRBV30
clone_size: few
d_call: TRBD1
j_call: TRBJ1-5
cdr3_length: 15

cdr3_aa: CAWTPNYGYTF
cdr3_nt: TGTGCCTGGACACCTAACTATGGCTACACCTTC
v_call: TRBV30
clone_size: .
d_call: .
j_call: TRBJ1-2
cdr3_length: 11

cdr3_aa: CATSTTGSDTGELFF
cdr3_nt: TGTGCCACCAGTACGACAGGGTCGGATACCGGGGAGCTGTTTTTT
v_call: TRBV24-1
clone_size: .
d_call: TRBD1
j_call: TRBJ2-2
cdr3_length: 15

cdr3_aa: CASSTGTSSYEQYF
cdr3_nt: TGTGCCAGCAGCACCGGGACTAGCTCCTACGAGCAGTACTTC
v_call: TRBV6-2/TRBV6-3
clone_size: .
d_call: TRBD2
j_call: TRBJ2-7
cdr3_length: 14

cdr3_aa: CASSRYAGQGSPLHF
cdr3_nt: TGTGCCAGCAGCCGATACGCGGGCCAGGGTTCACCCCTCCACTTT
v_call: TRBV11-2
clone_size: .
d_call: .
j_call: TRBJ1-6
cdr3_length: 15

cdr3_aa: CASSAVSSGRTSRETQYF
cdr3_nt: TGTGCCAGCAGCGCGGTCTCTAGCGGGAGGACTAGTAGGGAGACCCAGTACTTC
v_call: TRBV11-2
clone_size: .
d_call: TRBD2
j_call: TRBJ2-5
cdr3_length: 18

cdr3_aa: CANHRSGTSGTVSYEQYF
cdr3_nt: TGTGCCAACCATCGATCCGGGACTAGCGGGACTGTATCCTACGAGCAGTACTTC
v_call: TRBV28
clone_size: .
d_call: TRBD2
j_call: TRBJ2-7
cdr3_length: 18

cdr3_aa: CASSSYRGNYGYTF
cdr3_nt: TGTGCCAGCAGCTCCTACAGGGGTAACTATGGCTACACCTTC
v_call: TRBV5-6
clone_size: .
d_call: TRBD1
j_call: TRBJ1-2
cdr3_length: 14

cdr3_aa: CASSLSNEQFF
cdr3_nt: TGTGCCAGCAGTCTTAGCAATGAGCAGTTCTTC
v_call: TRBV12-3/TRBV12-4
clone_size: .
d_call: .
j_call: TRBJ2-1
cdr3_length: 11

cdr3_aa: CASSGDREETQYF
cdr3_nt: TGTGCCAGCAGCGGGGACAGGGAAGAGACCCAGTACTTC
v_call: TRBV7-2
clone_size: .
d_call: TRBD1
j_call: TRBJ2-5
cdr3_length: 13

cdr3_aa: CARGGGIFRVGRCNEQFF
cdr3_nt: TGTGCTCGCGGGGGAGGTATCTTCAGGGTAGGTCGGTGCAATGAGCAGTTCTTC
v_call: TRBV12-2
clone_size: .
d_call: .
j_call: TRBJ2-1
cdr3_length: 18

cdr3_aa: CASSPGVQGASGNTIYF
cdr3_nt: TGTGCCAGCTCACCAGGTGTGCAGGGGGCCTCTGGAAACACCATATATTTT
v_call: TRBV18
clone_size: .
d_call: TRBD1
j_call: TRBJ1-3
cdr3_length: 17